What follows are 16 T cell receptor beta chains derived from one specimen sequenced in a study of blood T cells in healthy people across ages. Sample-barcoded 5' priming and a J-beta primer mix drove a second PCR of roughly 6 to 12 cycles. TCRdb fed the 5' RACE reads into MiXCR, producing one record per CDR3 protein. This table holds 980,000 or so distinct CDR3 sequences, 40% to 60% found once. The material sequenced was blood. Every receptor here comes from a man aged 30 to 39 in good health.

This clonotype appeared a few times. This rearrangement joins TRBV27 to TRBJ2-1; 9 bases agree with TRBD1. The germline gives CDR1 MNHEY, CDR2 SMNVEV (reference sequence). This CDR3 region has 16 residues. The V segment lost 4 bases and the J segment 4 bases; nucleotides outside the gene matches: 8. The CDR3 protein is CASSSMGTGYYNEQFF. The CDR3 DNA is TGTGCCAGCAGTTCGATGGGGACAGGGTATTACAATGAGCAGTTCTTC.

The chain combines TRBV29-1 with TRBJ2-4; 10 bases match TRBD1. TRBJ2-7 explains the end of the DNA better; the J call may be wrong. The CDR3 has 13 amino acids. Germline V gene data show CDR1 as SQVTM and CDR2 as ANQGSEA. CDR3 sequence: CSAGQGVAYEQYF. CDR3 DNA sequence: TGCAGCGCCGGACAGGGGGTCGCCTACGAGCAGTACTTC.

In its sample, this clonotype was seen many times. The V call is TRBV29-1, the J call TRBJ2-3, with TRBD1 as a possible D gene (5 bases). The V gene's germline CDR1 is SQVTM and CDR2 ANQGSEA. V dropped 1 base and J dropped 5 bases, with 7 bases sitting between them. This CDR3 has 12 amino acids. In DNA form, the CDR3 reads TGCAGCGTTGAAGCGCAGGGAGATACGCAGTATTTT. Translation gives CSVEAQGDTQYF.

The V and J genes are TRBV29-1 and TRBJ2-2, with D unclear. CDR1 and CDR2 (germline): SQVTM, ANQGSEA. Trimming took off 3 bases at V and 3 bases at J, with 8 bases between the two ends. CDR3 length: 13 amino acids. This chain's CDR3 is CSVDLPYTGELFF. CDR3 sequence (DNA): TGCAGCGTTGATCTGCCCTACACCGGGGAGCTGTTTTTT.

The chain carries TRBV12-3 or TRBV12-4 and TRBJ2-3, with 10 positions matching TRBD2. The J segment lost 6 bases and the V segment lost 4 bases, leaving 13 bases of the junction unmatched. This CDR3 comprises 17 residues. CDR3 sequence reads: CASSSTLAGATGDTQYF. The CDR3 DNA sequence: TGTGCCAGCAGTTCCACTCTAGCGGGGGCCACCGGGGATACGCAGTATTTT.

This chain links TRBV28 with TRBJ1-5; weak D call: TRBD1 (5 bases). This CDR3 is 15 amino acids long. Per the germline V gene, CDR1 is MDHEN and CDR2 is SYDVKM. Between the trimmed V and J ends, which lost 6 bases and 5 bases, there was a span of 17 bases. The CDR3 here is CASSSGGQGDQPQHF. Written as DNA, the CDR3 is TGTGCCAGCAGCAGCGGGGGTCAAGGGGATCAGCCCCAGCATTTT.

This clonotype was observed many times. The chain links TRBV5-1 to TRBJ2-1; no clear D gene. The ends were cut back, 4 bases at V and 7 bases at J, with 6 bases in the middle. The CDR3 contains 11 residues. Germline CDR1 is SGHRS and CDR2 is YFSETQ. CDR3: CASSELNEQFF. As DNA, the CDR3 is TGCGCCAGCAGCGAACTAAATGAGCAGTTCTTC.

The chain carries TRBV7-9 and TRBJ2-3; D uncertain. CDR1 SEHNR and CDR2 FQNEAQ come from the germline V gene (reference sequence). Between the trimmed V and J ends, which lost 4 bases and 4 bases, there was a span of 3 bases. CDR3 length: 11 residues. The CDR3 loop is CASSWPDTQYF. CDR3 bases: TGTGCCAGCAGCTGGCCAGATACGCAGTATTTT.

The V and J genes are TRBV6-5 and TRBJ1-6, with a weak D call TRBD1 (5 bases). With 7 bases removed from V and 10 bases from J, the gap between germline ends came to 14 bases. The CDR3 contains 13 residues. CDR1 and CDR2 from the germline V gene are MNHEY and SVGAGI. The CDR3 here is CASTGVLRSPLHF. DNA for the CDR3: TGTGCCAGCACGGGGGTCCTCAGATCACCCCTCCACTTT.

This clonotype was seen many times. The chain joins TRBV20-1 to TRBJ2-7, with 13 bases fitting TRBD2. This CDR3 is built from 13 residues. CDR1 is DFQATT and CDR2 is SNEGSKA in the germline V gene (reference sequence). In DNA form, the CDR3 reads TGCAGCGCATGGACTAGCGGGGGCTACGAGCAGTACTTC. It yields the protein CSAWTSGGYEQYF.

This clonotype was seen a handful of times. V and J are TRBV28 and TRBJ2-7; D ambiguous. Deletions cut 6 bases from V and 0 bases from J, with 15 bases between. The CDR3 spans 15 residues. Germline-derived CDR1 and CDR2 are MDHEN and SYDVKM. The CDR3 sequence is CASSRQAQASYEQYF. DNA for the CDR3: TGTGCCAGCAGCCGCCAGGCTCAGGCCTCCTACGAGCAGTACTTC.

The chain is built from TRBV5-1 and TRBJ2-7, with D possibly matching TRBD1 (6 bases). The J call could be wrong; TRBJ2-5 is a better fit for the DNA end. The germline V gene has CDR1 SGHRS and CDR2 YFSETQ. This CDR3 is built from 14 residues. The chain's CDR3 is CASSTTTGLETQYF. CDR3 nucleotides: TGCGCCAGCAGCACTACTACAGGGTTAGAGACCCAGTACTTC.

The table lists this clonotype with many counts. This chain links TRBV7-9 with TRBJ1-2; perhaps TRBD1 as D (5 bases). The ends were cut back, 3 bases at V and 4 bases at J, with 6 bases in the middle. From germline, CDR1 is SEHNR and CDR2 FQNEAQ (reference sequence). This CDR3 region has 12 residues. In DNA, the CDR3 is TGTGCCAGCAGCTTTGACAGCTATGGCTACACCTTC. Translation gives CASSFDSYGYTF.

Comments on this clonotype: An end of the junction differs from the germline gene, which may be a read error. This chain links TRBV6-5 with TRBJ1-1, with 7 bases lining up with TRBD1. Germline CDR1 MNHEY, CDR2 SVGAGI. CDR3 length: 16 residues. For the CDR3, the DNA is TGTGCCAGCCGTTCAGGGGGTCGGGAGCCGAACACTGAAGCTTTGTTT. This translates into CASRSGGREPNTEALF.

V gene TRBV11-2 combines with J gene TRBJ1-1; the D is unclear. V was clipped by 4 bases and J by 1 base, with 13 bases between them. This CDR3 has 15 residues. Germline lookup yields CDR1 SGHAT and CDR2 FQNNGV. The DNA of the CDR3 is TGTGCCAGCAGCTCCCTACCTAGTAGGAACACTGAAGCTTTCTTT. It codes for CASSSLPSRNTEAFF. Based on the CDR3 plus reference TRBV11-2 and TRBJ1-1, the full variable domain is EAGVAQSPRYKIIEKRQSVAFWCNPISGHATLYWYQQILGQGPKLLIQFQNNGVVDDSQLPKDRFSAERLKGVDSTLKIQPAKLEDSAVYLCASSSLPSRNTEAFFGQGTRLTVV.

This chain links TRBV20-1 with TRBJ1-5; no firm D call. Germline CDR1 reads DFQATT; CDR2 reads SNEGSKA (reference sequence). The V end lost 3 bases, the J end lost 2 bases, and 11 bases lay between the germline ends. CDR3 length: 14 residues. In DNA form, the CDR3 reads TGCAGTGCTAGGAGGCAGGCACGCAATCAGCCCCAGCATTTT. It is translated as CSARRQARNQPQHF.